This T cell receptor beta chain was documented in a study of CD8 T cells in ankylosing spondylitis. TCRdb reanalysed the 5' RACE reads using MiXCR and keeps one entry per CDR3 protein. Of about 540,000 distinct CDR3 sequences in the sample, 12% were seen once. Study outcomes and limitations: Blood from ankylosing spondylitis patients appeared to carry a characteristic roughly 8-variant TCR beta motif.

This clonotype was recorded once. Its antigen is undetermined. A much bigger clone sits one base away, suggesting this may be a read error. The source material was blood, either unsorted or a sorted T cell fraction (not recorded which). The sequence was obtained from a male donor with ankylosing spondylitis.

The CDR3 DNA reads as TGTGCCGGCAGTTACTCGCCTAAGGACGGCTACACCTTC. Protein product: CAGSYSPKDGYTF. The genes are TRBV6-5 and TRBJ1-2; D not resolved. CDR3 length: 13 residues. Germline CDR1 MNHEY, CDR2 SVGAGI.